The 15 T cell receptor beta chains given below trace back to one sample, sequenced in a study of T cells after yellow fever vaccination (dated by TCRdb to about 2019). To prepare the library, 5' RACE was applied. The sequencing machine was an Illumina HiSeq 2500. TCRdb ran its own pipeline on the public reads, namely fastp trimming at Q25 and MiXCR clone calling, and kept in-frame beta chains. Rows matching on CDR3 protein sequence are summarized as one entry with the most common DNA and genes. In all, the sample holds some 320,000 distinct CDR3 sequences, and about 9.5% of those were seen once. Jointly, the top ten make up more than 15% of the sample. According to the study, the label for this sample's treatment or condition signals: live attenuated yellow fever vaccine strain. Specimen: PBMCs, collected on the day of the first yellow fever vaccination. All receptors derive from a man aged 18 to 30 who received the YFV17D yellow fever vaccine.

This clonotype was observed a few times. J is TRBJ2-3 and V is TRBV6-1, with 15 bases lining up with TRBD2. V trimming: 6 bases; J trimming: 2 bases; junction bases outside the gene matches: 9. In germline, CDR1 is MNHNS, CDR2 SASEGT. The CDR3 loop spans 18 amino acids. The CDR3 nucleotides are TGTGCCAGCAGCCATGGACTAGCGGGGGGGCTGACCACAGATACGCAGTATTTT. Residues: CASSHGLAGGLTTDTQYF.

This clonotype was seen ten or more times. The chain uses TRBV9 and TRBJ2-5; D gene unclear. Germline CDR1 and CDR2: SGDLS and YYNGEE. The V end lost 0 bases, the J end lost 0 bases, and 3 bases lay between the germline ends. The CDR3 covers 13 residues. CDR3 nucleotides: TGTGCCAGCAGCGTAGCCTACCAAGAGACCCAGTACTTC. It is translated as CASSVAYQETQYF.

At least ten counts were recorded for this clonotype. J is TRBJ2-7 and V is TRBV5-1; D uncertain. The CDR3 covers 14 residues. CDR1 SGHRS and CDR2 YFSETQ come from the germline V gene. The V end was cut by 0 bases, the J end by 2 bases, with 9 bases between. CDR3: CASSLEAGPYEQYF. The CDR3 DNA follows: TGCGCCAGCAGCTTGGAGGCCGGTCCCTACGAGCAGTACTTC.

V usage is TRBV6-6 and J usage is TRBJ1-1, with a weak D call TRBD1 (5 bases). This CDR3 comprises 13 residues. V was clipped by 8 bases and J by 5 bases, with 15 bases between them. Germline V lookup: CDR1 MNHNY, CDR2 SVGAGI (reference sequence). The CDR3 DNA reads as TGTGCCAGCCGCATGGGGCTGAGGACTGAAGCTTTCTTT. This codes for CASRMGLRTEAFF.

The chain has TRBV7-2 and TRBJ2-7, with 13 bases lining up with TRBD2. CDR3 size: 14 residues. Germline CDR1 reads SGHTA; CDR2 reads FQGNSA. The V and J ends lost 5 bases and 4 bases, in that order; junction bases with no gene match: 2. The CDR3 nucleotides read TGTGCCAGCAGCCGGGGACTAGCGGGGTACGAGCAGTACTTC. This codes for CASSRGLAGYEQYF.

V usage is TRBV6-2 or TRBV6-3 and J usage is TRBJ2-7, with D uncertain. This CDR3 has 13 amino acids. Germline CDR1 reads MNHEY; CDR2 reads SVGEGT. Trimming took off 9 bases at V and 0 bases at J, with 12 bases between the two ends. CDR3: CASGRAASYEQYV. The DNA for the CDR3 is TGTGCCAGTGGTCGGGCCGCCTCCTACGAGCAGTACGTC.

At least ten counts were recorded for this clonotype. The chain couples TRBV10-3 to TRBJ2-3, with D uncertain. The CDR3 covers 14 residues. Germline CDR1 reads ENHRY; CDR2 reads SYGVKD. Trimming removed 2 bases at V and 1 base at J, with 7 bases between. The CDR3 is CAISEASGTDTQYF. CDR3 coding DNA: TGTGCCATCAGTGAGGCCAGCGGCACAGATACGCAGTATTTT.

This clonotype was seen a few times. The V gene is TRBV12-3 or TRBV12-4, the J gene TRBJ1-2; a weak D match, TRBD1 (5 bases). The length of the CDR3 is 15 residues. Trimming stripped 1 base from V and 5 bases from J, with 14 bases between. CDR3 coding DNA: TGTGCCAGCAGTTTAGAATCCAGGGCGGAATATGGCTACACCTTC. Protein product: CASSLESRAEYGYTF.

This clonotype was counted ten times or more. V gene TRBV4-3 combines with J gene TRBJ2-7, with 8 bases lining up with TRBD1. Germline CDR1 reads LGHNA; CDR2 reads YSLEER. There are 15 residues in the CDR3. J was trimmed by 7 bases and V by 0 bases; bases with no gene match: 8. The CDR3 loop is CASSQELGQGREQYV. CDR3 bases: TGCGCCAGCAGCCAAGAGCTAGGACAGGGTCGGGAGCAGTACGTC.

This clonotype has ten or more counts. The chain employs TRBV7-6 and TRBJ1-3, with D possibly TRBD1 on 6 matching bases. V lost 6 bases to trimming and J lost 0 bases, with 18 bases between them. The germline gives CDR1 SGHVS, CDR2 FNYEAQ. The CDR3 length is 17 residues. The CDR3 sequence: CASSPPWDNHSGNTIYF. The CDR3 DNA follows: TGTGCCAGCAGTCCGCCCTGGGACAACCACTCTGGAAACACCATATATTTT. Combining the CDR3 with reference TRBV7-6 and TRBJ1-3 gives the whole variable domain GAGVSQSPRYKVTKRGQDVALRCDPISGHVSLYWYRQALGQGPEFLTYFNYEAQQDKSGLPNDRFSAERPEGSISTLTIQRTEQRDSAMYRCASSPPWDNHSGNTIYFGEGSWLTVV.

This clonotype was counted a few times. The chain recombines TRBV20-1 with TRBJ2-5; TRBD1 aligns across 7 bases. V gave up 6 bases and J gave up 5 bases; unmatched junction bases: 3. There are 11 residues in the CDR3. Per germline, CDR1 DFQATT and CDR2 SNEGSKA (reference sequence). CDR3 residues: CSAPQGETQYF. CDR3 sequence (DNA): TGCAGTGCGCCACAGGGGGAGACCCAGTACTTC.

Of note for this clonotype: A much larger clone sits a single nucleotide away, making a read error possible. This chain joins TRBV6-1 and TRBJ1-3; 11 bases are a match to TRBD1. Germline CDR1 MNHNS, CDR2 SASEGT. This CDR3 is built from 16 residues. CDR3 in amino acids: CASRGQGASNGTTIYF. The CDR3 DNA sequence: TGTGCCAGCAGAGGACAGGGGGCTTCTAATGGAACCACCATATATTTT.

Worth noting for this clonotype: Since the CDR3 does not end with the conserved phenylalanine or tryptophan, this likely comes from a read error. The chain couples TRBV5-1 to TRBJ2-3; TRBD1 matches at 9 bases. Germline V gene data show CDR1 as SGHRS and CDR2 as YFSETQ. Germline trimming cut 6 bases from V and 4 bases from J; bases unmatched to any gene: 6. This CDR3 has 14 amino acids. The CDR3 protein is CASTRDREADTQYS. The CDR3 nucleotides are TGCGCCAGCACAAGGGACAGGGAGGCAGATACGCAGTATTCT.

The chain combines TRBV7-8 with TRBJ2-1; D is uncertain. CDR3 size: 16 residues. Germline values: CDR1 SGHVS, CDR2 FQNEAQ. The V end was cut by 3 bases, the J end by 8 bases, with 20 bases between. CDR3 DNA: TGTGCCAGCAGCTTTGTCCTGGACCCCTTACGGGATGAGCAGTTCTTC. Translating it yields CASSFVLDPLRDEQFF.

This clonotype was seen at least ten times. The V and J genes are TRBV7-3 and TRBJ1-1; 7 nucleotides agree with TRBD1. CDR3 size: 13 residues. The trim removed 3 bases at V and 8 bases at J, leaving 6 bases unmatched. Per the germline V gene, CDR1 is SGHTA and CDR2 is FQGTGA. In DNA, the CDR3 is TGTGCCAGCAGCTTCATCGCAGGGGGGGAAGCTTTCTTT. It codes for CASSFIAGGEAFF.